There are a few counts of the clone carrying this T cell receptor (beta chain). The germline V gene has CDR1 SGHAT and CDR2 FQNNGV. V shed 3 bases and J 4 bases; nucleotides not matched to a gene: 6. There are 16 residues in the CDR3. The data stem from a study of regulatory T cells in long-lasting Graves disease. Overall study context: Antithyroid drug use was under 3 months in newly diagnosed Graves' patients.

The authors built TCR beta libraries using iRepertoire HTBI primers and Arm-PCR of CDR3 regions. In TCRdb, the multiplex PCR reads were re-called with MiXCR into one record per CDR3 protein. The table lists over 200,000 distinct CDR3 sequences, around a sixth of them singletons. As to time point: newly diagnosed GD, antithyroid drugs for less than 3 months. There was RNA extracted from PBMCs, and the TCR library was made from it. The data also belong to a second study, concerning T cells in Graves' hyperthyroidism and ophthalmopathy. Per that paper: Clinicians diagnosed patients from clinical symptoms, serum thyroxine and TRAb, thyroid ultrasound and orbital computed tomography.

Sequencing was performed on peripheral blood mononuclear cells (PBMCs), taken at new diagnosis, from a patient treated with antithyroid drugs. This sequence joins TRBV11-2 and TRBJ1-2, with 12 bases fitting TRBD1. This sequence originates from a woman aged 30 to 39 with Graves disease. CDR3 protein: CASSLESGQGAYGYTF. CDR3 bases: TGTGCCAGCAGCTTGGAGTCGGGACAGGGGGCCTATGGCTACACCTTC.